The rows below give T cell receptor beta chains drawn from one sample of a study of sequential checkpoint blockade in melanoma. Measured with immunoSEQ multiplex PCR; TCRdb has only the in-frame clones, and not every one. The sample lists 40,000 or so clones; about nine tenths were seen once. The specimen comprised CD8+ T cells sorted from blood (inferred from file names), sampled from a patient given nivolumab and ipilimumab in sequence. The receptors were gathered from a human donor with melanoma. The CDR3 runs from the conserved cysteine through the conserved F or W. The order of the fields is J gene, D gene, V gene, clone size, CDR3 protein, CDR3 DNA. The D gene is left open where the match is weak. Size is stated for part of the rows, as once, few or many counts, or as a class when the clone is expanded.

j_gene: TRBJ1-1; d_gene: NA; v_gene: TRBV28; abundance: NA; CDR3aa: CASSYRVSTEAFF; CDR3nt: TGTGCCAGCAGTTACAGGGTGAGCACTGAAGCTTTCTTT
j_gene: TRBJ2-7; d_gene: TRBD2; v_gene: TRBV4-1; abundance: NA; CDR3aa: CASSQGAGGPYEQYF; CDR3nt: TGCGCCAGCAGCCAAGGGGCGGGAGGGCCCTACGAGCAGTACTTC
j_gene: TRBJ2-7; d_gene: NA; v_gene: TRBV29-1; abundance: NA; CDR3aa: CSVELSGRAYEQYF; CDR3nt: TGCAGCGTTGAATTGTCCGGCAGGGCCTACGAGCAGTACTTC
j_gene: TRBJ2-7; d_gene: TRBD2; v_gene: TRBV27; abundance: NA; CDR3aa: CASSPSGSGYEQYF; CDR3nt: TGTGCCAGCAGTCCAAGCGGGAGTGGTTACGAGCAGTACTTC
j_gene: TRBJ1-1; d_gene: NA; v_gene: TRBV28; abundance: few; CDR3aa: CASTLVLNTEAFF; CDR3nt: TGTGCCAGCACCCTCGTTCTGAACACTGAAGCTTTCTTT
j_gene: TRBJ2-3; d_gene: TRBD1; v_gene: TRBV15; abundance: once; CDR3aa: CATSRGPGTVGDADTQYF; CDR3nt: TGTGCCACCAGCAGAGGTCCCGGGACAGTTGGGGATGCAGATACGCAGTATTTT
j_gene: TRBJ1-6; d_gene: NA; v_gene: TRBV7-8; abundance: NA; CDR3aa: CASSLGLLSSYNSPLHF; CDR3nt: TGTGCCAGCAGCTTAGGTCTTCTAAGCTCCTATAATTCACCCCTCCACTTT
j_gene: TRBJ1-5; d_gene: NA; v_gene: TRBV6-6; abundance: NA; CDR3aa: CASSGGLGSNQPQHF; CDR3nt: TGTGCCAGCAGTGGGGGCCTAGGGAGCAATCAGCCCCAGCATTTT
j_gene: TRBJ2-5; d_gene: TRBD2; v_gene: TRBV9; abundance: NA; CDR3aa: CASTPSGGSRETQYF; CDR3nt: TGTGCCAGCACCCCCTCTGGCGGGAGTCGTGAGACCCAGTACTTC
j_gene: TRBJ1-5; d_gene: NA; v_gene: TRBV6-5; abundance: few; CDR3aa: CASRREQPQHF; CDR3nt: TGTGCCAGCAGGAGGGAACAGCCCCAGCATTTT
j_gene: TRBJ1-2; d_gene: NA; v_gene: TRBV28; abundance: NA; CDR3aa: CASSFDQVPAFYGYTF; CDR3nt: TGTGCCAGCAGTTTCGATCAGGTACCCGCCTTTTATGGCTACACCTTC
j_gene: TRBJ1-5; d_gene: NA; v_gene: TRBV5-5; abundance: NA; CDR3aa: CASSLFPGRNQPQHF; CDR3nt: TGTGCCAGCAGCTTGTTTCCAGGGCGCAATCAGCCCCAGCATTTT
j_gene: TRBJ1-2; d_gene: NA; v_gene: TRBV27; abundance: NA; CDR3aa: CASSLTLGGNYGYTF; CDR3nt: TGTGCCAGCAGTTTAACCCTCGGGGGTAACTATGGCTACACCTTC
j_gene: TRBJ1-3; d_gene: NA; v_gene: TRBV4-2; abundance: NA; CDR3aa: CASSQDWDIVSGNTIYF; CDR3nt: TGTGCCAGCAGCCAAGATTGGGACATCGTCTCTGGAAACACCATATATTTT
j_gene: TRBJ2-7; d_gene: TRBD2; v_gene: TRBV2; abundance: few; CDR3aa: CASSATSGSNYEQYF; CDR3nt: TGTGCCAGCAGTGCCACTAGCGGGAGTAATTACGAGCAGTACTTC
j_gene: TRBJ1-1; d_gene: NA; v_gene: TRBV15; abundance: NA; CDR3aa: CATSRDRGMGTEAFF; CDR3nt: TGTGCCACCAGCAGAGATAGGGGGATGGGCACTGAAGCTTTCTTT
j_gene: TRBJ2-1; d_gene: NA; v_gene: TRBV27; abundance: NA; CDR3aa: CASSSALISAEQFF; CDR3nt: TGTGCCAGCAGTTCCGCTTTAATTAGCGCGGAGCAGTTCTTC
j_gene: TRBJ2-5; d_gene: TRBD2; v_gene: TRBV6-5; abundance: NA; CDR3aa: CASSYSASGDVEQYF; CDR3nt: TGTGCCAGCAGTTACTCCGCTAGCGGGGATGTTGAGCAGTACTTC
j_gene: TRBJ2-1; d_gene: TRBD2; v_gene: TRBV9; abundance: NA; CDR3aa: CASSGPSGSSYNEQFF; CDR3nt: TGTGCCAGCAGCGGCCCTAGCGGGAGCTCCTACAATGAGCAGTTCTTC
j_gene: TRBJ2-2; d_gene: NA; v_gene: TRBV6-5; abundance: NA; CDR3aa: CASSSTNPGELFF; CDR3nt: TGTGCCAGCAGTAGCACTAACCCCGGGGAGCTGTTTTTT
j_gene: TRBJ2-1; d_gene: NA; v_gene: TRBV5-4; abundance: once; CDR3aa: CASSLSGDSFDEQFF; CDR3nt: TGTGCCAGCAGCTTGTCGGGGGATTCTTTCGATGAGCAGTTCTTC
j_gene: TRBJ2-1; d_gene: TRBD2; v_gene: TRBV15; abundance: once; CDR3aa: CATSSSRAGNNEQFF; CDR3nt: TGTGCCACCAGCAGTTCGAGAGCGGGAAACAATGAGCAGTTCTTC
j_gene: TRBJ1-1; d_gene: NA; v_gene: TRBV15; abundance: NA; CDR3aa: CATSIRQYTEAFF; CDR3nt: TGTGCCACCAGCATTCGACAGTACACTGAAGCTTTCTTT
j_gene: TRBJ2-7; d_gene: TRBD1; v_gene: TRBV9; abundance: NA; CDR3aa: CASSVGGGRGRGEQYF; CDR3nt: TGTGCCAGCAGCGTAGGAGGGGGCAGGGGGCGCGGCGAGCAGTACTTC
j_gene: TRBJ2-1; d_gene: NA; v_gene: TRBV27; abundance: NA; CDR3aa: CASSLRGSGEQFF; CDR3nt: TGTGCCAGCAGTTTACGGGGGAGCGGTGAGCAGTTCTTC
j_gene: TRBJ2-1; d_gene: TRBD2; v_gene: TRBV7-9; abundance: NA; CDR3aa: CASSVLAGGYNEQFF; CDR3nt: TGTGCCAGCAGCGTATTAGCGGGAGGTTACAATGAGCAGTTCTTC
j_gene: TRBJ1-2; d_gene: TRBD1; v_gene: TRBV5-1; abundance: NA; CDR3aa: CASSPGQIYGYTF; CDR3nt: TGCGCCAGCAGCCCGGGACAGATTTATGGCTACACCTTC
j_gene: TRBJ2-2; d_gene: NA; v_gene: TRBV7-6; abundance: NA; CDR3aa: CASSLRRDTGELFF; CDR3nt: TGTGCCAGCAGCTTACGGCGGGACACCGGGGAGCTGTTTTTT
j_gene: TRBJ2-7; d_gene: NA; v_gene: TRBV5-4; abundance: NA; CDR3aa: CASSFRETYEQYF; CDR3nt: TGTGCCAGCAGCTTCCGGGAGACCTACGAGCAGTACTTC
j_gene: TRBJ2-1; d_gene: TRBD1; v_gene: TRBV27; abundance: NA; CDR3aa: CASSRTGANEQFF; CDR3nt: TGTGCCAGCAGTCGGACAGGGGCCAATGAGCAGTTCTTC
j_gene: TRBJ2-7; d_gene: TRBD2; v_gene: TRBV11-2; abundance: NA; CDR3aa: CASSYTSGSSYEQYF; CDR3nt: TGTGCCAGCAGCTATACTAGCGGGAGCTCCTACGAGCAGTACTTC
j_gene: TRBJ2-2; d_gene: TRBD2; v_gene: TRBV13; abundance: NA; CDR3aa: CASSATGLAGEHGVF; CDR3nt: TGTGCCAGCAGCGCTACGGGACTAGCGGGAGAACATGGCGTTTTT
j_gene: TRBJ2-7; d_gene: NA; v_gene: TRBV10-2; abundance: few; CDR3aa: CASSEITYEQYF; CDR3nt: TGCGCCAGCAGTGAAATCACCTACGAGCAGTACTTC
j_gene: TRBJ2-2; d_gene: TRBD1; v_gene: TRBV27; abundance: NA; CDR3aa: CASNQGQGAEGGELFF; CDR3nt: TGTGCCAGCAACCAAGGACAGGGGGCTGAAGGCGGGGAGCTGTTTTTT
j_gene: TRBJ1-2; d_gene: TRBD1; v_gene: TRBV27; abundance: NA; CDR3aa: CASSKQGALYGYTF; CDR3nt: TGTGCCAGCAGTAAACAGGGGGCCCTCTATGGCTACACCTTC
j_gene: TRBJ2-3; d_gene: NA; v_gene: TRBV28; abundance: NA; CDR3aa: CASSPRGTSTDTQYF; CDR3nt: TGTGCCAGCAGCCCCAGGGGGACTAGCACAGATACGCAGTATTTT
j_gene: TRBJ2-1; d_gene: NA; v_gene: TRBV7-9; abundance: NA; CDR3aa: CASSETVPNNEQFF; CDR3nt: TGTGCCAGCAGCGAGACAGTTCCGAACAATGAGCAGTTCTTC
j_gene: TRBJ2-1; d_gene: TRBD1; v_gene: TRBV9; abundance: NA; CDR3aa: CASSVDSQGAYNEQFF; CDR3nt: TGTGCCAGCAGCGTAGATTCCCAGGGGGCCTACAATGAGCAGTTCTTC
j_gene: TRBJ1-5; d_gene: NA; v_gene: TRBV15; abundance: NA; CDR3aa: CATSQRTVDSNQPQHF; CDR3nt: TGTGCCACCAGCCAAAGGACAGTAGATAGCAATCAGCCCCAGCATTTT
j_gene: TRBJ2-7; d_gene: NA; v_gene: TRBV5-1; abundance: NA; CDR3aa: CASSLYGHSYEQYF; CDR3nt: TGCGCCAGCAGCTTGTATGGACATTCCTACGAGCAGTACTTC
j_gene: TRBJ1-2; d_gene: NA; v_gene: TRBV5-8; abundance: once; CDR3aa: CASSYRDINYGYTF; CDR3nt: TGTGCCAGCAGCTACCGGGACATCAACTATGGCTACACCTTC
j_gene: TRBJ2-3; d_gene: NA; v_gene: TRBV19; abundance: NA; CDR3aa: CATTAGWIGDTQYF; CDR3nt: TGTGCCACAACGGCAGGGTGGATTGGAGATACGCAGTATTTT
j_gene: TRBJ2-3; d_gene: NA; v_gene: TRBV19; abundance: NA; CDR3aa: CASSIFSVTDTQYF; CDR3nt: TGTGCCAGTAGTATTTTCTCAGTTACAGATACGCAGTATTTT
j_gene: TRBJ1-5; d_gene: NA; v_gene: TRBV7-6; abundance: NA; CDR3aa: CASSLAVSGSNQPQHF; CDR3nt: TGTGCCAGCAGCTTAGCGGTCAGCGGTTCCAATCAGCCCCAGCATTTT
j_gene: TRBJ2-1; d_gene: TRBD2; v_gene: TRBV27; abundance: NA; CDR3aa: CASSLTSGRFNEQFF; CDR3nt: TGTGCCAGCAGTCTAACTAGCGGGAGGTTCAATGAGCAGTTCTTC
j_gene: TRBJ1-2; d_gene: NA; v_gene: TRBV18; abundance: NA; CDR3aa: CVSSPRSDYGYTF; CDR3nt: TGTGTCAGCTCACCACGTAGCGACTATGGCTACACCTTC
j_gene: TRBJ2-1; d_gene: TRBD2; v_gene: TRBV28; abundance: NA; CDR3aa: CASRSGLAGSVYNEQFF; CDR3nt: TGTGCCAGCAGGTCCGGACTAGCGGGATCGGTGTACAATGAGCAGTTCTTC
j_gene: TRBJ1-5; d_gene: TRBD1; v_gene: TRBV14; abundance: NA; CDR3aa: CASSPQGINQPQHF; CDR3nt: TGTGCCAGCAGCCCACAGGGGATTAATCAGCCCCAGCATTTT
j_gene: TRBJ1-1; d_gene: NA; v_gene: TRBV5-4; abundance: NA; CDR3aa: CASSYPPTENTEAFF; CDR3nt: TGTGCCAGCAGCTACCCCCCGACAGAGAACACTGAAGCTTTCTTT
j_gene: TRBJ2-7; d_gene: TRBD2; v_gene: TRBV10-3; abundance: NA; CDR3aa: CAISGSGSSYEQYF; CDR3nt: TGTGCCATCAGTGGAAGCGGGAGCTCCTACGAGCAGTACTTC
j_gene: TRBJ1-2; d_gene: TRBD1; v_gene: TRBV6-5; abundance: NA; CDR3aa: CASSYSSTGVGYTF; CDR3nt: TGTGCCAGCAGTTACTCGAGTACAGGGGTCGGCTACACCTTC
j_gene: TRBJ2-7; d_gene: TRBD2; v_gene: TRBV2; abundance: NA; CDR3aa: CASSGRGVAGFSYEQYF; CDR3nt: TGTGCCAGCAGCGGGAGGGGAGTAGCGGGTTTCTCCTACGAGCAGTACTTC
j_gene: TRBJ1-2; d_gene: TRBD1; v_gene: TRBV6-5; abundance: NA; CDR3aa: CASSYGGQGYGYTF; CDR3nt: TGTGCCAGCAGTTACGGGGGACAGGGCTATGGCTACACCTTC
j_gene: TRBJ1-3; d_gene: NA; v_gene: TRBV4-3; abundance: NA; CDR3aa: CASSQDGGTGNTIYF; CDR3nt: TGCGCCAGCAGCCAAGACGGGGGGACTGGAAACACCATATATTTT